Given below is one T cell receptor (beta chain) in context. The antigen is undetermined. This entry comes from a study of cytomegalovirus exposure and HLA in healthy donors. The study's findings and limits: The investigators catalogued about 170 TCR beta chains as cytomegalovirus-associated. In vitro testing confirmed a few CMV-associated chains as specific for CMV antigens. Most sequenced TCRs were rare (though some public TCRs occurred in many donors).

Generated by immunoSEQ multiplex PCR, the TCRdb table keeps only in-frame clones and is missing some. The sample yields 95,000 to 150,000 clones, about 94% seen once. The V segment lost 5 bases and the J segment 8 bases; nucleotides outside the gene matches: 20. The CDR3 is 17 amino acids. CDR1 is SGHVS and CDR2 is FNYEAQ in the germline V gene. The specimen was PBMCs. The sequence was collected from a woman younger than 30 in good health and CMV-seronegative. V gene TRBV7-6 combines with J gene TRBJ1-2, with 7 bases that match TRBD1. The CDR3 bases are TGTGCCAGCAGCCCCATGGGACAGCCGTCCCCACTGGGAGGCTACACCTTC. Amino acid sequence: CASSPMGQPSPLGGYTF. The full variable domain, with the rest looked up from reference TRBV7-6 and TRBJ1-2, is GAGVSQSPRYKVTKRGQDVALRCDPISGHVSLYWYRQALGQGPEFLTYFNYEAQQDKSGLPNDRFSAERPEGSISTLTIQRTEQRDSAMYRCASSPMGQPSPLGGYTFGSGTRLTVV.